The clone carrying this T cell receptor (beta chain) was seen only once. V lost 1 base, J lost 6 bases, and 4 bases stayed unmatched. Germline CDR1 LGHDT, CDR2 YNNKEL (reference sequence). The length of the CDR3 is 16 residues. This entry is derived from a study of blood T cell repertoires in COVID-19. Study-level information: The cDNA or gDNA used as material had been derived from T cells, B-cell-depleted T cells, or PBMCs.

Only in-frame clones appear in the TCRdb table, and some are missing; sequencing was by immunoSEQ multiplex PCR. The data contain around 110,000 clones, roughly 83% of them singletons. The TCR originated in a woman in her 70s with acute or convalescent COVID-19. This sequence joins TRBV3-1 (or the pseudogene TRBV3-2) and TRBJ2-1, with TRBD2 matching 12 bases. The sequencing sample was made of peripheral blood. The CDR3 region is CASSQAASGRANEQFF. CDR3 sequence (DNA): TGTGCCAGCAGCCAAGCTGCTAGCGGGAGGGCCAATGAGCAGTTCTTC.